This TCR beta chain came from a study of spatial heterogeneity in lung cancer. CDR3 size: 13 residues. The germline V gene has CDR1 SGDLS and CDR2 YYNGEE. Losses at the gene ends were 4 bases for V and 10 bases for J; bases not matched to a gene: 8. This clonotype is medium-sized in the sample. What it recognizes is unknown. Documented time point: sample taken at primary tumor resection. Researchers sequenced whole RNA taken from tumor, nontumor lung or frozen PBMC without sorting. TCRdb re-called the 5' RACE reads with MiXCR, one entry per CDR3 protein. Altogether approximately 2,000 distinct CDR3 sequences are present, roughly 9% being singletons, with the ten largest covering more than 9%. Findings and caveats of the study: Tumor T cell coverage was estimated at around 7% for alpha and 13% for beta chains. Mutation counts in tumors were tracked by counts of expanded intratumoral alpha and beta TCRs.

The starting material was lung tumor tissue, obtained at surgery. The gene calls are TRBV9 and TRBJ2-1, with 7 bases matching TRBD1. This clonotype was obtained from a female donor with early-stage non-small cell lung cancer. CDR3 residues: CASSPPGGWEQFF. In nucleotides, the CDR3 is TGTGCCAGCAGCCCCCCAGGGGGATGGGAGCAGTTCTTC.